The next 21 T cell receptor beta chains were all read from a single sample in a study of blood T cells in healthy people across ages (dated by TCRdb to 2014 to 2015). Libraries were constructed by 5' RACE. The data were produced on an Illumina HiSeq 2500. A second PCR of roughly 6 to 11 cycles was run with a J-beta primer mix and a sample-barcoded 5' primer. TCRdb trimmed the raw reads at Q25, called clones with MiXCR and kept productive beta chains. Rows merge per CDR3 protein into single entries with the most common DNA and genes. The sample yields 920,000 or so distinct CDR3 sequences; around 45% were counted once. The top ten clones comprise approximately 17% of the sample. The specimen sequenced was blood. The receptors originated from a woman aged 55-70 years in good health.

V is TRBV30 and J is TRBJ1-4; 7 nucleotides match TRBD1. The germline V gene has CDR1 GTSNPN and CDR2 SVGIG (reference sequence). There are 14 residues in the CDR3. V lost 4 bases, J lost 7 bases, and 9 bases stayed unmatched. CDR3 sequence: CAWTTGVFGEKLFF. The CDR3 DNA is TGTGCCTGGACAACAGGGGTTTTCGGTGAAAAACTGTTTTTT.

The rearrangement links TRBV12-5 to TRBJ2-5; 7 bases are a match to TRBD2. J gave up 5 bases and V 1 base, and 4 bases lay outside the gene matches. The CDR3 has 14 amino acids. CDR1 and CDR2 from the germline V gene are LGHNT and FRNRAP. The CDR3 bases are TGTGCTAGTGGTTTGGGGGGGGGAGGCGAGACCCAGTACTTC. It is translated as CASGLGGGGETQYF.

The CDR3 nucleotides are TGTGCCAGCAGCCTTCTAGCGGGAGAAGGGGAGCTGTTTTTT. This gives the protein CASSLLAGEGELFF. The chain has TRBV14 and TRBJ2-2; 10 bases map to TRBD2. The V segment lost 4 bases and the J segment 8 bases; nucleotides outside the gene matches: 4. Germline V gene lookup returns CDR1 SGHDN and CDR2 FVKESK. The CDR3 spans 14 residues.

CDR3 sequence reads: CASSLLAGVAADTQYF. As DNA, the CDR3 is TGTGCCAGCAGCTTACTAGCGGGAGTTGCGGCAGATACGCAGTATTTT. This chain connects TRBV7-2 to TRBJ2-3, with 10 nucleotides matching TRBD2. Per germline, CDR1 SGHTA and CDR2 FQGNSA. V dropped 2 bases and J dropped 4; count of bases not matched to a gene: 6. CDR3 size: 16 residues.

V and J are TRBV28 and TRBJ2-2; D is undetermined. The CDR3 extends over 16 amino acids. Trimming removed 7 bases from V and 7 bases from J, with 22 bases in between. The V gene's germline CDR1 is MDHEN and CDR2 SYDVKM. The chain's CDR3 is CASTHSGRNLGGELFF. The CDR3 DNA follows: TGTGCCAGCACCCATTCCGGAAGGAATTTGGGCGGGGAGCTGTTTTTT. The variable domain in full, completed from reference TRBV28 and TRBJ2-2, reads DVKVTQSSRYLVKRTGEKVFLECVQDMDHENMFWYRQDPGLGLRLIYFSYDVKMKEKGDIPEGYSVSREKKERFSLILESASTNQTSMYLCASTHSGRNLGGELFFGEGSRLTVL.

This chain connects TRBV5-1 to TRBJ2-1; 8 bases fit TRBD2. Trimming cost V 0 bases and J 8 bases; bases outside gene matches: 13. This CDR3 comprises 17 residues. The germline V gene has CDR1 SGHRS and CDR2 YFSETQ. The CDR3 is CASSLARTGTSLDEQFF. For the CDR3, the DNA is TGCGCCAGCAGCTTGGCCAGGACCGGGACTAGTCTCGATGAGCAGTTCTTC.

This clonotype was seen just once. The genes are TRBV14 and TRBJ1-2, with 7 bases fitting TRBD1. Germline CDR1 is SGHDN and CDR2 is FVKESK. The CDR3 extends over 15 amino acids. V gave up 0 bases and J gave up 5 bases; unmatched junction bases: 6. The CDR3 bases are TGTGCCAGCAGCCAAGATGTCGGGACAGCATATGGCTACACCTTC. This gives the protein CASSQDVGTAYGYTF.

This clonotype was picked up a small number of times. This rearrangement joins TRBV7-9 to TRBJ2-5; 12 nucleotides agree with TRBD1. Germline-derived CDR1 and CDR2 are SEHNR and FQNEAQ (reference sequence). With V trimmed by 5 bases and J by 1 base, 5 bases remained unmatched. This CDR3 is built from 16 residues. Here the CDR3 reads CASSNRDRGRQETQYF. CDR3 coding DNA: TGTGCCAGCAGCAACCGGGACAGGGGGCGCCAAGAGACCCAGTACTTC.

The rearrangement uses TRBV20-1 and TRBJ2-3; TRBD1 matches 8 bases. Germline V gives CDR1 DFQATT, CDR2 SNEGSKA (reference sequence). This CDR3 is 14 amino acids long. CDR3 region: CSAGRGRPTDTQYF. The CDR3 region has the DNA TGCAGCGCAGGCAGGGGGCGTCCCACAGATACGCAGTATTTT.

This chain connects TRBV11-2 to TRBJ2-1, with D maybe TRBD2 (6 bases). Germline CDR1 reads SGHAT; CDR2 reads FQNNGV. With 2 bases removed from V and 8 bases from J, the gap between germline ends came to 16 bases. This CDR3 has 15 amino acids. In DNA form, the CDR3 reads TGTGCCAGCAGCTTAACTCCTAGCCGGGAGTATGAGCAGTTCTTC. This codes for CASSLTPSREYEQFF.

The rearrangement links TRBV20-1 to TRBJ2-3, with D unclear. The V gene's germline CDR1 is DFQATT and CDR2 SNEGSKA (reference sequence). V was clipped by 0 bases and J by 14 bases, with 9 bases between them. This CDR3 contains 10 residues. The CDR3 DNA reads as TGCAGTGCTAGAGACGTTGGCGCGTATTTT. Translated, it gives CSARDVGAYF.

This sequence joins TRBV6-1 and TRBJ2-7; 7 positions match TRBD1. Germline V gives CDR1 MNHNS, CDR2 SASEGT. V shed 10 bases, J shed 9 bases, and the junction held 18 bases outside the gene matches. The CDR3 length is 14 residues. The CDR3 sequence: CAIGDRSVPGGQYF. The CDR3 nucleotides read TGTGCCATAGGAGACAGGTCTGTCCCAGGGGGGCAGTACTTC.

This clonotype was seen many times. The chain combines TRBV10-3 with TRBJ2-1; a weak D match, TRBD2 (5 bases). Germline loops: CDR1 ENHRY, CDR2 SYGVKD. The CDR3 spans 13 residues. V lost 9 bases and J lost 7, with 16 bases in between. Written as DNA, the CDR3 is TGTGCCATACGAGCGGAGACGTGGAATGAGCAGTTCTTC. This sequence encodes CAIRAETWNEQFF.

This clonotype came up many times. The chain has TRBV20-1 and TRBJ2-3; TRBD2 matches at 8 bases. Germline V gene lookup returns CDR1 DFQATT and CDR2 SNEGSKA (reference sequence). With 0 bases clipped from V and 9 bases from J, the junction kept 8 bases outside the gene matches. The CDR3 totals 14 residues. The CDR3 sequence: CSARDASGWGTQYF. In DNA form, the CDR3 reads TGCAGTGCTAGAGATGCTAGCGGGTGGGGCACGCAGTATTTT.

The chain links TRBV27 to TRBJ1-2; perhaps TRBD1 as D (5 bases). The germline V gene has CDR1 MNHEY and CDR2 SMNVEV (reference sequence). CDR3 length equals 16 residues. Trimming left V 5 bases short and J 3 bases short, with 19 bases between. The CDR3 nucleotides read TGTGCCAGCAGTCCCCTCGTGGGGAGAGGGGACTATGGCTACACCTTC. This translates into CASSPLVGRGDYGYTF.

For the CDR3, the DNA is TGCAGCGTTGAACCCCAGGGGTCTTTTGGCTACACCTTC. Translation: CSVEPQGSFGYTF. The rearrangement links TRBV29-1 to TRBJ1-2, with D tentatively TRBD1 (6 bases). The CDR3 sequence is 13 residues long. Germline loops: CDR1 SQVTM, CDR2 ANQGSEA. Trimming removed 2 bases at V and 7 bases at J, with 14 bases between.

This chain connects TRBV6-1 to TRBJ2-1; D possibly corresponds to TRBD2 (6 bases). The CDR3 is 17 amino acids. Trimming left V 7 bases short and J 0 bases short, with 19 bases between. Germline CDR1 reads MNHNS; CDR2 reads SASEGT. The CDR3 DNA reads as TGTGCCAGCATCCAAGAGGTCCGGGACTTCTCCTACAATGAGCAGTTCTTC. Protein product: CASIQEVRDFSYNEQFF.

The CDR3 region has the DNA TGCGCCAGCAGCTATTCCGTGACAGGGTTCACCGGGGAGCTGTTTTTT. Amino acids: CASSYSVTGFTGELFF. The rearrangement uses TRBV5-1 and TRBJ2-2, with 7 bases identical to TRBD1. The length of the CDR3 is 16 residues. After removal of 3 bases from V and 4 bases from J, the junction contained 9 bases not matched to a gene. CDR1 is SGHRS, CDR2 YFSETQ, per germline.

The chain is built from TRBV20-1 and TRBJ2-7, with 8 bases that match TRBD2. The V and J ends lost 3 bases and 0 bases, in that order; junction bases with no gene match: 1. The CDR3 loop spans 13 amino acids. Germline loops: CDR1 DFQATT, CDR2 SNEGSKA (reference sequence). The DNA for the CDR3 is TGCAGTGCTAGGACTAGCGTCTCCTACGAGCAGTACTTC. The encoded protein is CSARTSVSYEQYF.

This sequence joins TRBV3-1 and TRBJ1-2; possible D gene TRBD1, 6 bases. V was trimmed by 4 bases and J by 6 bases, leaving 15 bases between them. Germline V lookup: CDR1 LGHDT, CDR2 YNNKEL (reference sequence). This CDR3 has 14 residues. The chain's CDR3 is CASSPRGGSDGYTF. DNA of the CDR3: TGTGCCAGCAGCCCAAGAGGGGGAAGCGATGGCTACACCTTC.

This clonotype has a count of ten or more. The chain recombines TRBV12-3 or TRBV12-4 with TRBJ2-1; 9 nucleotides agree with TRBD2. Trimming took 6 bases from V and 8 from J; bases not matched to a gene: 14. The CDR3 is made up of 16 amino acids. The CDR3 DNA reads as TGTGCCAGCAGCCGCCTCTCCAGCGGGGGGATGGATGAGCAGTTCTTC. Its protein is CASSRLSSGGMDEQFF.